The source of this TCR beta chain is a study of CD8+CD57+ T cells in acquired aplastic anemia. Study details: An average of about 3.4 ug of DNA was obtained from sorted CD4+ and CD8+ cells.

A word on this clonotype: Its target is not known.

Overall study findings and caveats: Twenty-nine sequences, all CD8+ CDR3, were shared between patients and controls.

There are 13 residues in the CDR3. Trimming pared 1 base from V and 8 bases from J, leaving 10 bases between. Per the germline V gene, CDR1 is SGHRS and CDR2 is YFSETQ. The use of genomic DNA as template underpinned the TCR beta VDJ and CDR3 profiling. TCRdb re-derived calls from the reads in MiXCR, one entry per CDR3 protein. The sample includes 200,000 to 250,000 distinct CDR3 sequences, over 60% seen only once; the top ten take approximately 30%. The receptor was isolated from a human donor in good health. The J gene is TRBJ2-4, the V gene TRBV5-1; maybe TRBD1 (5 bases). The source material was sorted CD4+, CD8+, or CD8+CD57+ T cells (not recorded which) from PBMCs. CDR3 protein: CASSLRGQDIQYF. The CDR3 coding sequence is TGCGCCAGCAGCTTGCGCGGACAAGACATTCAGTACTTC.